The 3 T cell receptor beta chains reported below all come from one sample, sequenced in a study of tumor and adjacent non-tumor tissue in lung cancer (dated by TCRdb to the late 2010s). Library preparation was by multiplex PCR. TCRdb lists the instrument as Illumina HiSeq 2500. Following protocols modified from ARM-PCR, the researchers constructed TCRbeta libraries through three rounds of nested PCR with primers (Table S4). The raw public reads went through TCRdb reprocessing: fastp at Q25, MiXCR clone calling, in-frame beta chains kept. Rows are combined by CDR3 protein, so each entry shows the most common genes and DNA. This sample gives roughly 120,000 distinct CDR3 sequences in total; about 61% of them show up just once. The ten largest clones take up over 15% of the sample. Bulk unsorted tissue served as the source for RNA extraction, and RNA quality was assessed using a NanoDrop ND-1000 and an Agilent 2100. For the normal lung samples, distant non-tumor tissue was collected more than 3 cm away from the tumor edge.

The sequencing sample was made of distant non-tumor lung tissue. The receptor source for this set is a man aged 60-69 years with non-small cell lung cancer.

With regard to this clonotype: The CDR3 does not close with the conserved phenylalanine or tryptophan, likely indicating a read error. The DNA is left out, because the CDR3 cannot be placed on it with certainty; the CDR3 is given as TCRdb lists it. The V and J genes are TRBV5-5 and TRBJ2-7; no check of the table's D call, TRBD1, against the DNA was made. Germline V CDR1 and CDR2: SGHKS, YYEKEE (reference sequence). From its first to its last residue, the CDR3 has 14 amino acids. The CDR3 here is CASSLWTGSYERYS.

Concerning this clonotype itself: An end of the junction differs from the germline gene, which may be a read error. V is TRBV5-6 and J is TRBJ2-5; D is unclear. The CDR3 totals 15 residues. The V gene's germline CDR1 is SGHDT and CDR2 YYEEEE. Written as DNA, the CDR3 is TGTACCAGCAGCTCCTCGGTCCGGAGACAAGAGACACAGTACTTC. It encodes CTSSSSVRRQETQYF.

This clonotype appeared a few times. This may stem from a read error, because a much larger clone lies one nucleotide away. Lacking the conserved final phenylalanine or tryptophan, this CDR3 likely reflects a read error. V gene TRBV5-6 combines with J gene TRBJ2-3; D not certain. Germline CDR1 reads SGHDT; CDR2 reads YYEEEE. V dropped 0 bases and J dropped 3 bases, with 14 bases sitting between them. The CDR3 consists of 16 residues. The CDR3 sequence is CASSLAAVGETDTQYL. The CDR3 DNA is TGTGCCAGCAGCTTGGCTGCGGTGGGTGAGACAGATACGCAGTATCTT.